This T cell receptor (beta chain) originates from a study of identical twins. As regards this clonotype: Its antigen is unknown.

Points from the study as a whole: Excess twin sharing in beta out-of-frame sequences was weaker. Cross-sectional statistics, not tracking of the same donors, supported the conclusions. In cord blood, abundant beta clonotypes had fewer insertions; memory showed no trend.

MiXCR was run by TCRdb on the 5' RACE reads, yielding one entry per CDR3 protein. The sample holds about 280,000 distinct CDR3 sequences, about 8% seen once. These same data were also listed under a study on yellow fever vaccine responses in identical twins.

Sample: memory (CD45RO+) T cells sorted from blood. This TCR came from a woman aged 18-35 years in good health.

In nucleotides, the CDR3 is TGCAGCGTTGATGAGGGGGCAGGAGCCTATGGCTACACCTTC. Its protein is CSVDEGAGAYGYTF. The chain has TRBV29-1 and TRBJ1-2; 7 bases line up with TRBD1. V shed 3 bases, J shed 4 bases, and the junction held 8 bases outside the gene matches. This CDR3 region has 14 residues. Germline lookup yields CDR1 SQVTM and CDR2 ANQGSEA. Supplemented by reference TRBV29-1 and TRBJ1-2, the full variable domain reads SAVISQKPSRDICQRGTSLTIQCQVDSQVTMMFWYRQQPGQSLTLIATANQGSEATYESGFVIDKFPISRPNLTFSTLTVSNMSPEDSSIYLCSVDEGAGAYGYTFGSGTRLTVV.